Listed here are 19 T cell receptor beta chains from one sample, sequenced in a study of OX40 agonist ivuxolimab in advanced cancers. Produced via immunoSEQ multiplex PCR; TCRdb's table is partial and in-frame only. The sample holds approximately 90,000 clones; roughly nine tenths are singletons and the top ten take roughly 8.7%. Sequencing was performed on CD4+ or CD8+ T cells sorted from blood, taken in a trial of the OX40 agonist ivuxolimab. The receptors were gathered from an adult with an advanced solid tumor such as melanoma, head and neck, liver or kidney cancer.

Remarks on this clone: One end of the junction varies from germline; a read error may be responsible. The V gene is TRBV27, the J gene TRBJ2-5; TRBD1 matches at 10 bases. This CDR3 comprises 13 residues. Germline values: CDR1 MNHEY, CDR2 SMNVEV (reference sequence). The CDR3, as DNA: TGTGCCAGCGGATCCGGACAGGGGGAACCTGGAGACTTC. As protein: CASGSGQGEPGDF.

The rearrangement joins TRBV23-1 to TRBJ2-5, with D perhaps matching TRBD1 or TRBD2 (5 bases each). TRBV23-1 is an ORF; its function is uncertain. The CDR3 is made up of 16 amino acids. Trimming cost V 4 bases and J 4 bases, with 19 bases left between them. CDR3 sequence: CASSPRETPDRETQYF. In DNA, the CDR3 is TGCGCCAGCAGTCCCAGGGAGACGCCGGATCGAGAGACCCAGTACTTC.

The V and J genes are TRBV19 and TRBJ2-2; D gene uncertain. Deletions cut 6 bases from V and 7 bases from J, with 18 bases between. The CDR3 totals 15 residues. The germline V gene encodes CDR1 LNHDA and CDR2 SQIVND (reference sequence). CDR3 coding DNA: TGTGCCAGTAGCCCTAATTCTGACGTCCTCGGGGAGCTGTTTTTT. Translating it yields CASSPNSDVLGELFF.

V usage is TRBV27 and J usage is TRBJ1-1; D possibly corresponds to TRBD1 (5 bases). Trimming removed 5 bases at V and 5 bases at J, with 12 bases between. The CDR3 runs 13 residues. Germline V lookup: CDR1 MNHEY, CDR2 SMNVEV (reference sequence). The CDR3 nucleotides read TGTGCCAGCAGTGGGGGGATAGGGACTGAAGCTTTCTTT. Its protein is CASSGGIGTEAFF.

As to this clone: One end of the junction does not line up with germline, which may come from a read error. This chain connects TRBV19 to TRBJ1-1, with 10 nucleotides matching TRBD1. CDR3 length equals 15 residues. Germline values: CDR1 LNHDA, CDR2 SQIVND (reference sequence). CDR3 protein: CASSLDRGRGTEAFF. In nucleotides, the CDR3 is TGTGCCAGTAGTTTAGACAGGGGGCGAGGCACTGAAGCTTTCTTT.

The rearrangement uses TRBV14 and TRBJ2-1; D is perhaps TRBD2 (5 bases). Germline values: CDR1 SGHDN, CDR2 FVKESK. The CDR3 is made up of 16 amino acids. Deletions cut 0 bases from V and 5 bases from J, with 14 bases between. The CDR3 here is CASSQDEGARDNEQFF. CDR3 nucleotide sequence: TGTGCCAGCAGCCAAGATGAGGGAGCTCGGGACAATGAGCAGTTCTTC.

This rearrangement joins TRBV12-5 to TRBJ2-5; 10 nucleotides align to TRBD1. With the DNA end fitting TRBJ2-7 better, the J assignment may be wrong. Germline V lookup: CDR1 LGHNT, CDR2 FRNRAP. The CDR3 sequence is 14 residues long. The CDR3 DNA follows: TGTGCTAGTGGTGCCGGGACAGGGGTGGCCGAGCAGTACTTC. This gives the protein CASGAGTGVAEQYF.

The rearrangement uses TRBV5-1 and TRBJ2-7, with 8 bases lining up with TRBD1. The CDR3 consists of 15 residues. Germline-derived CDR1 and CDR2 are SGHRS and YFSETQ. V lost 0 bases, J lost 2 bases, and 4 bases stayed unmatched. The CDR3 DNA follows: TGCGCCAGCAGCTTGGCTGGACAGGGCACCTACGAGCAGTACTTC. Protein: CASSLAGQGTYEQYF.

The chain uses TRBV6-4 and TRBJ2-3; 15 bases match TRBD2. The trim removed 6 bases at V and 4 bases at J, leaving 5 bases unmatched. The CDR3 consists of 16 residues. Germline V CDR1 and CDR2: MRHNA, SNTAGT. The CDR3 loop is CASSPGLAGGADTQYF. CDR3 bases: TGTGCCAGCAGCCCCGGACTAGCGGGAGGGGCAGATACGCAGTATTTT.

This chain joins TRBV6-5 and TRBJ1-1; 8 bases are shared with TRBD1. V gave up 6 bases and J gave up 5 bases; unmatched junction bases: 8. The germline CDR1 and CDR2 sequences are MNHEY and SVGAGI. This CDR3 has 14 amino acids. CDR3 sequence reads: CASSLDRGRTEAFF. The CDR3 nucleotides read TGTGCCAGCAGCCTAGACAGGGGACGAACTGAAGCTTTCTTT.

The J gene is TRBJ1-5, the V gene TRBV7-9, with TRBD1 as a possible D gene (5 bases). With 1 base removed from V and 5 bases from J, the gap between germline ends came to 9 bases. Per the germline V gene, CDR1 is SEHNR and CDR2 is FQNEAQ (reference sequence). The CDR3 runs 14 residues. The CDR3 coding sequence is TGTGCCAGCAGCTTAGGTCAGGGACATCAGCCCCAGCATTTT. Amino acids: CASSLGQGHQPQHF.

This chain connects TRBV2 to TRBJ2-2; TRBD2 agrees at 14 bases. Germline CDR1 and CDR2: SNHLY and FYNNEI. After removal of 7 bases from V and 10 bases from J, the junction contained 17 bases not matched to a gene. This CDR3 has 18 residues. The CDR3 bases are TGTGCCAGCACTCGGGGACTAGCGGGAGATCGGTGGTTTGCGGAGCTGTTTTTT. Its protein product is CASTRGLAGDRWFAELFF.

This clone was seen a single time. This chain connects TRBV30 to TRBJ2-3, with D hard to call. Trimming left V 0 bases short and J 2 bases short, with 12 bases between. Germline CDR1 and CDR2: GTSNPN and SVGIG (reference sequence). The CDR3 loop spans 15 amino acids. The chain's CDR3 is CAWSVWQLLTDTQYF. Written as DNA, the CDR3 is TGTGCCTGGAGTGTATGGCAGCTTCTCACAGATACGCAGTATTTT.

The rearrangement uses TRBV28 and TRBJ1-5; D gene uncertain. V lost 7 bases, J lost 0 bases, and 13 bases lay in between. Germline V gives CDR1 MDHEN, CDR2 SYDVKM. The CDR3 has 15 amino acids. The CDR3 DNA sequence: TGTGCCAGCACGTCCGGAAATTATAGCAATCAGCCCCAGCATTTT. Protein: CASTSGNYSNQPQHF.

This chain joins TRBV9 and TRBJ1-5; D unclear. V was clipped by 0 bases and J by 3 bases, with 10 bases between them. The V gene's germline CDR1 is SGDLS and CDR2 YYNGEE. This CDR3 contains 15 residues. CDR3 protein: CASSVGGGFNQPQHF. The CDR3 DNA reads as TGTGCCAGCAGCGTAGGAGGAGGGTTCAATCAGCCCCAGCATTTT.

The chain couples TRBV28 to TRBJ2-1; 7 positions match TRBD1. V dropped 4 bases and J dropped 3; count of bases not matched to a gene: 6. CDR1 and CDR2 (germline): MDHEN, SYDVKM. The CDR3 has 15 residues. CDR3 protein: CASSSNHRGYNEQFF. The CDR3, as DNA: TGTGCCAGCAGTTCCAACCACAGGGGCTACAATGAGCAGTTCTTC.

This rearrangement joins TRBV5-1 to TRBJ2-7, with unresolved D. Between the trimmed V and J ends, which lost 0 bases and 7 bases, there was a span of 11 bases. The CDR3 loop spans 13 amino acids. CDR1 is SGHRS and CDR2 is YFSETQ in the germline V gene. The CDR3 is CASSLGQMNEQYF. The DNA for the CDR3 is TGCGCCAGCAGCTTGGGCCAGATGAATGAGCAGTACTTC.

The J gene is TRBJ2-3, the V gene TRBV11-1, with D tentatively TRBD2 (5 bases). CDR1 is SGHAT, CDR2 FQDESV, per germline (reference sequence). The CDR3 sequence is 17 residues long. Trimming cost V 2 bases and J 0 bases, with 15 bases left between them. CDR3 nucleotide sequence: TGTGCCAGCAGCTTATTTGGGCTAGCTCTTAGCACAGATACGCAGTATTTT. Its protein is CASSLFGLALSTDTQYF.

V usage is TRBV6-1 and J usage is TRBJ2-7; TRBD1 agrees at 9 bases. This CDR3 spans 17 amino acids. V lost 4 bases and J lost 2; bases outside the gene matches: 12. From germline, CDR1 is MNHNS and CDR2 SASEGT. The CDR3 DNA reads as TGTGCCAGCAGTGGGTTGCCCGGGACAGGGCCGACCTACGAGCAGTACTTC. Encoded protein: CASSGLPGTGPTYEQYF.